Sequencing of this TCR beta chain was carried out in a study of identical twins. Study conclusions and caveats: With abundant cord blood beta clonotypes, insertions were fewer; memory repertoires showed no such pattern.

One entry per CDR3 protein results from TCRdb running MiXCR on the 5' RACE reads. Of about 660,000 distinct CDR3 sequences listed, less than 10% are singletons. This clonotype was observed a handful of times. Its specificity is unknown. Germline lookup yields CDR1 DFQATT and CDR2 SNEGSKA (reference sequence). V was clipped by 5 bases and J by 1 base, with 15 bases between them. The CDR3 covers 14 residues. This same sample was also part of a study on yellow fever vaccine responses in identical twins.

The chain uses TRBV20-1 and TRBJ2-7, with D possibly being TRBD2 (5 bases). Sequencing was performed on PBMCs. This TCR came from a woman between 18 and 30 years old in good health. In DNA, the CDR3 is TGCAGTGCTTTTGAGGGCTGGATATCCTACGAGCAGTACTTC. It is translated as CSAFEGWISYEQYF.